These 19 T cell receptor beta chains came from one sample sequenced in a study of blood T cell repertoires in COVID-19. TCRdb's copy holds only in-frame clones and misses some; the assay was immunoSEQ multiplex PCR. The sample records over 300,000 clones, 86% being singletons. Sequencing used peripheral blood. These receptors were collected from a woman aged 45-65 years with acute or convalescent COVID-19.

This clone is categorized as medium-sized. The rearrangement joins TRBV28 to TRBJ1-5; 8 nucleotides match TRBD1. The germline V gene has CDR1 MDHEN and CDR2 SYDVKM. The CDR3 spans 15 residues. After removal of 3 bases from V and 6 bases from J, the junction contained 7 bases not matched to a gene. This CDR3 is CASSFATGAVQPQHF. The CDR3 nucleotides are TGTGCCAGCAGTTTCGCGACAGGGGCGGTTCAGCCCCAGCATTTT.

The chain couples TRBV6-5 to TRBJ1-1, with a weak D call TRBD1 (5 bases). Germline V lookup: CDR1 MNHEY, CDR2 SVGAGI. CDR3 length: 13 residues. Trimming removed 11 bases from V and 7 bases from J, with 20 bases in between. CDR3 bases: TGTGCCGGAGAACAGGTGACCCGATTTGAAGCTTTCTTT. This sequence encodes CAGEQVTRFEAFF.

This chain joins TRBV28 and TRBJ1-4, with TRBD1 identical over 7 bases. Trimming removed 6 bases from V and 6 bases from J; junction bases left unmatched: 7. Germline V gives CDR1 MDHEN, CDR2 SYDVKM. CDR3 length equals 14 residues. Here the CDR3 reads CASRVGGRDEKLFF. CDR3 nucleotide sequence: TGTGCCAGCAGGGTAGGGGGCAGAGATGAAAAACTGTTTTTT.

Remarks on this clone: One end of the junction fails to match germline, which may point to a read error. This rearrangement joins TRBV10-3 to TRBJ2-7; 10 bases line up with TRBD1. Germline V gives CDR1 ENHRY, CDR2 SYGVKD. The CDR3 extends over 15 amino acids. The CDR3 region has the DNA TGTGCCATCACTGAGGGACAGGGGAGCTCCTACGAGCAGTACTTC. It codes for CAITEGQGSSYEQYF.

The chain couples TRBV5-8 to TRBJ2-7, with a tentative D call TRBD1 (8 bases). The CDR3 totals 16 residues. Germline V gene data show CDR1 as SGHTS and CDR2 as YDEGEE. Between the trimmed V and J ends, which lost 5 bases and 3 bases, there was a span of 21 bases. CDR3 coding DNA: TGTGCCAGCAGTTCGGGGGGAGTCAGGGGGCTCTACGAGCAGTACTTC. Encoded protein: CASSSGGVRGLYEQYF. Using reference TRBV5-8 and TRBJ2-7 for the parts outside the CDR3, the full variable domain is EAGVTQSPTHLIKTRGQQATLRCSPISGHTSVYWYQQALGLGLQFLLWYDEGEERNRGNFPPRFSGRQFPNYSSELNVNALELEDSALYLCASSSGGVRGLYEQYFGPGTRLTVT.

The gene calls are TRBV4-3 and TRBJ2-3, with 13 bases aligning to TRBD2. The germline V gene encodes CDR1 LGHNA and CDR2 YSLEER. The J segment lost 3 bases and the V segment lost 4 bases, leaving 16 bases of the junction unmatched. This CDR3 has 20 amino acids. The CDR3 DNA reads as TGCGCCAGCAGCCCTATAGGACTAGCGGGAGATGGGGGAGGTACAGATACGCAGTATTTT. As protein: CASSPIGLAGDGGGTDTQYF.

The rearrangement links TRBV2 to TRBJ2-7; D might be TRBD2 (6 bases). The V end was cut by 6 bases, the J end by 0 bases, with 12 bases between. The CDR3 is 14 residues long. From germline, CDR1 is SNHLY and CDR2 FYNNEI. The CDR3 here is CASRGLASSYEQYF. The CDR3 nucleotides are TGTGCCAGCAGGGGACTGGCGAGCTCCTACGAGCAGTACTTC.

CDR3 protein: CASREDRWNTEAFF. In DNA, the CDR3 is TGTGCCAGCAGGGAGGACAGGTGGAACACTGAAGCTTTCTTT. The gene calls are TRBV2 and TRBJ1-1, with 7 bases aligning to TRBD1. Germline V gene lookup returns CDR1 SNHLY and CDR2 FYNNEI. J lost 1 base, V lost 6 bases, and 5 bases had no gene match. The CDR3 has 14 residues.

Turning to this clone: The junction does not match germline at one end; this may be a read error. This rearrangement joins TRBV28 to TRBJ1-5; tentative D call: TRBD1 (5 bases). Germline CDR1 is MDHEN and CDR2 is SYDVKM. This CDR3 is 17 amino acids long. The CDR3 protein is CASCFGGVGRGNQPQHF. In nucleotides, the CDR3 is TGTGCCAGCTGTTTTGGGGGGGTTGGGCGGGGCAATCAGCCCCAGCATTTT.

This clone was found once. CDR3 residues: CASSRTGGNNQPQHF. DNA for the CDR3: TGTGCCAGCAGCCGGACAGGGGGAAACAATCAGCCCCAGCATTTT. The chain joins TRBV6-5 to TRBJ1-5; 10 nucleotides line up with TRBD1. CDR1 MNHEY and CDR2 SVGAGI come from the germline V gene. V gave up 6 bases and J gave up 3 bases; unmatched junction bases: 5. The CDR3 is 15 residues long.

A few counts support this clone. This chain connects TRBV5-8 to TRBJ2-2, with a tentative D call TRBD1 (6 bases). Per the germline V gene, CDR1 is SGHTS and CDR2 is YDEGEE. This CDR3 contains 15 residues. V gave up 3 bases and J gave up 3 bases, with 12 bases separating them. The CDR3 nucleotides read TGTGCCAGCAGCTGGGACATATTCGACACCGGGGAGCTGTTTTTT. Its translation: CASSWDIFDTGELFF. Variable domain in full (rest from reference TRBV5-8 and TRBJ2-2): EAGVTQSPTHLIKTRGQQATLRCSPISGHTSVYWYQQALGLGLQFLLWYDEGEERNRGNFPPRFSGRQFPNYSSELNVNALELEDSALYLCASSWDIFDTGELFFGEGSRLTVL.

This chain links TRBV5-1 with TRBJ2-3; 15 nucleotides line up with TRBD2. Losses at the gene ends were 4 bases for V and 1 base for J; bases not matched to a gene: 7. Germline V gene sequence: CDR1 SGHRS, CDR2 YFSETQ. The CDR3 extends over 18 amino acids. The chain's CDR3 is CASSPGTSGRRGTDTQYF. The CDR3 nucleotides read TGCGCCAGCAGCCCAGGGACTAGCGGGAGGAGGGGCACAGATACGCAGTATTTT.

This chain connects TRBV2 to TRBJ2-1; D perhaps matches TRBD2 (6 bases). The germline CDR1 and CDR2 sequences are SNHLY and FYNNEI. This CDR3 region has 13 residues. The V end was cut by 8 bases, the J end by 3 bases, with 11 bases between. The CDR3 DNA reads TGTGCCAGCTGTCTAGCGTACTACAATGAGCAGTTCTTC. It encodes CASCLAYYNEQFF.

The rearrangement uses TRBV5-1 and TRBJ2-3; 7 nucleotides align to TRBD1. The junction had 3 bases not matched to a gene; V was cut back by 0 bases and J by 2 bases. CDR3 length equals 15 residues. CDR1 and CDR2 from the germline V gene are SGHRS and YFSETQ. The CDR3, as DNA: TGCGCCAGCAGCTTGGGGGGGACAGTCACAGATACGCAGTATTTT. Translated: CASSLGGTVTDTQYF.

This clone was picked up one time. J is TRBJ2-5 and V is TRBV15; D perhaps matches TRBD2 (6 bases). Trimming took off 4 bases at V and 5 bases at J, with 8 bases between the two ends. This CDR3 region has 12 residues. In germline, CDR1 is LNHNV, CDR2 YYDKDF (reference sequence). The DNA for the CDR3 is TGTGCCACCAGCAAAGGGAGGGAGACCCAGTACTTC. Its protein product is CATSKGRETQYF.

CDR3 bases: TGTGCCAGCAGTTTTCCCGGGGTTCAGCCCCAGCATTTT. As protein: CASSFPGVQPQHF. The chain joins TRBV12-3 or TRBV12-4 to TRBJ1-5; D not resolved. The length of the CDR3 is 13 residues. V lost 3 bases and J 6 bases, leaving 9 bases between the germline ends.

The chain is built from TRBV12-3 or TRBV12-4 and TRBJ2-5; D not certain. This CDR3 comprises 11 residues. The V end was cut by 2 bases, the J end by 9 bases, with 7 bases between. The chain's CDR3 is CASSLSLAQYF. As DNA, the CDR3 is TGTGCCAGCAGTTTAAGCCTGGCCCAGTACTTC.

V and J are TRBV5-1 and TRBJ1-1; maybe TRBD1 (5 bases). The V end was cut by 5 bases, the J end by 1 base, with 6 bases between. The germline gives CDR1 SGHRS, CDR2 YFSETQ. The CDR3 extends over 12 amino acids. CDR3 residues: CASRTANTEAFF. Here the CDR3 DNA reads TGCGCCAGCAGGACAGCGAACACTGAAGCTTTCTTT.

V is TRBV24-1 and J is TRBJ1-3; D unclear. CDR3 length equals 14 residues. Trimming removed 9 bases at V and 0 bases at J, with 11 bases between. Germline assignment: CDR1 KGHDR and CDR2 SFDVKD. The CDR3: CATSSGSSGNTIYF. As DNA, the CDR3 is TGTGCCACCTCGTCGGGGAGCTCTGGAAACACCATATATTTT.